This record concerns one T cell receptor (beta chain) sequence. Assay used: immunoSEQ multiplex PCR; TCRdb lists only in-frame clones, some missing. Altogether tens of thousands of clones are present, 90% to 95% being singletons, with the ten largest covering approximately 18%. V was pared by 5 bases and J by 1 base, with 16 bases between. The germline CDR1 and CDR2 sequences are GTSNPN and SVGIG (reference sequence). The CDR3 sequence is 15 residues long. This record comes from a study of OX40 agonist ivuxolimab in advanced cancers. The source was CD4+ or CD8+ T cells sorted from blood, collected in a trial of the OX40 agonist ivuxolimab. The sequence derives from an adult with an advanced solid tumor such as melanoma, head and neck, liver or kidney cancer. The V call is TRBV30, the J call TRBJ2-3; the D gene is possibly TRBD1 (5 bases). CDR3 bases: TGTGCCTGGGGAAGGGGTAATTTAGGCACAGATACGCAGTATTTT. Translated, it gives CAWGRGNLGTDTQYF.